These 26 T cell receptor beta chains share one sample of origin, sequenced in a study of T cell responses to AZD1222 COVID-19 vaccine. This table comes from immunoSEQ multiplex PCR, and its TCRdb copy is limited to in-frame clones, with some not included. The sample carries roughly 100,000 clones, 90% recorded once. This specimen consisted of peripheral blood, obtained on day 0 of AZD1222 vaccination. The receptors were gathered from an adult in good health.

This clone was recorded only once. CDR3 coding DNA: TGCGCCAGCAGGGAACTAGCGGGAAATGAGCAGTTCTTC. Translating it yields CASRELAGNEQFF. The chain carries TRBV5-1 and TRBJ2-1; 10 nucleotides match TRBD2. Germline V gives CDR1 SGHRS, CDR2 YFSETQ. V was clipped by 5 bases and J by 7 bases; unmatched bases: 3. This CDR3 is built from 13 residues.

V and J are TRBV7-2 and TRBJ2-7; 11 bases align to TRBD2. Germline V gene lookup returns CDR1 SGHTA and CDR2 FQGNSA. The CDR3 is 17 residues long. The junction had 11 bases not matched to a gene; V was cut back by 5 bases and J by 2 bases. The CDR3 protein is CASSAGTSGAKAYEQYF. CDR3 DNA sequence: TGTGCCAGCAGCGCTGGGACTAGCGGTGCGAAGGCCTACGAGCAGTACTTC.

The chain combines TRBV7-2 with TRBJ2-7; D is uncertain. There are 14 residues in the CDR3. Trimming cost V 1 base and J 1 base, with 8 bases left between them. CDR1 and CDR2 from the germline V gene are SGHTA and FQGNSA. CDR3 sequence: CASSLVGFSYEQYF. The CDR3 DNA follows: TGTGCCAGCAGCTTAGTAGGGTTTTCCTACGAGCAGTACTTC.

V and J are TRBV2 and TRBJ2-7, with 13 nucleotides matching TRBD2. V was pared by 11 bases and J by 2 bases, with 6 bases of the junction left unmatched. Germline V gene lookup returns CDR1 SNHLY and CDR2 FYNNEI. This CDR3 has 14 amino acids. The CDR3 bases are TGTGCCTATATAGGGACTAGCGGGACCTACGAGCAGTACTTC. This encodes CAYIGTSGTYEQYF.

The chain combines TRBV6-5 with TRBJ2-7; 7 bases are shared with TRBD1. CDR3 size: 14 residues. Germline CDR1 and CDR2: MNHEY and SVGAGI. The trim removed 10 bases at V and 2 bases at J, leaving 11 bases unmatched. For the CDR3, the DNA is TGTGCCACATTCCGGACAGGAACCACCTACGAGCAGTACTTC. Protein product: CATFRTGTTYEQYF.

The gene calls are TRBV18 and TRBJ2-7; no reliable D call. CDR3 size: 12 residues. The V and J ends lost 3 bases and 7 bases respectively, with 10 bases between them. The germline V gene has CDR1 KGHSH and CDR2 LQKENI. The CDR3: CASSPLMGEQYF. CDR3 DNA: TGTGCCAGCTCACCCCTTATGGGTGAGCAGTACTTC.

The V gene is TRBV30, the J gene TRBJ1-6, with D possibly matching TRBD1 (5 bases). This CDR3 comprises 12 residues. Trimming cost V 7 bases and J 10 bases, with 14 bases left between them. Germline V CDR1 and CDR2: GTSNPN, SVGIG (reference sequence). The CDR3 DNA is TGTGCCTCTCAGACAGAGGACTCACCCCTCCACTTT. This translates into CASQTEDSPLHF.

This rearrangement joins TRBV10-3 to TRBJ2-7, with TRBD1 as a possible D gene (6 bases). Germline loops: CDR1 ENHRY, CDR2 SYGVKD. V lost 6 bases and J 1 base, leaving 10 bases between the germline ends. This CDR3 has 13 amino acids. CDR3 protein: CAISPGTSYEQYF. The CDR3 DNA is TGTGCCATCAGCCCCGGGACATCCTACGAGCAGTACTTC.

The chain is built from TRBV30 and TRBJ2-1, with D perhaps matching TRBD1 or TRBD2 (6 bases each). There are 15 residues in the CDR3. Trimming took 1 base from V and 6 from J, leaving 16 bases between them. Germline V gene sequence: CDR1 GTSNPN, CDR2 SVGIG (reference sequence). Here the CDR3 reads CAWSGGARLINEQFF. The CDR3 DNA reads TGTGCCTGGAGTGGGGGGGCCCGGCTCATCAATGAGCAGTTCTTC.

The V gene is TRBV19, the J gene TRBJ2-5; D is possibly TRBD2 (5 bases). CDR3 length: 16 amino acids. V was clipped by 5 bases and J by 6 bases, with 22 bases between them. Germline V gene sequence: CDR1 LNHDA, CDR2 SQIVND (reference sequence). This CDR3 is CASSFGEEALRKTQYF. Here the CDR3 DNA reads TGTGCCAGTAGTTTCGGCGAGGAGGCTTTGAGAAAGACCCAGTACTTC.

This chain uses TRBV12-3 or TRBV12-4 with TRBJ1-2, with D unresolved. The ends were cut back, 3 bases at V and 2 bases at J, with 7 bases in the middle. This CDR3 contains 13 residues. The CDR3 DNA is TGTGCCAGCAGTTTTCCAAACAACTATGGCTACACCTTC. Protein product: CASSFPNNYGYTF.

The chain is built from TRBV28 and TRBJ2-5; TRBD2 matches 7 bases. The CDR3 consists of 15 residues. The J segment lost 0 bases and the V segment lost 5 bases, leaving 6 bases of the junction unmatched. CDR1 and CDR2 from the germline V gene are MDHEN and SYDVKM. The CDR3 region has the DNA TGTGCCAGCAGTGGGGGGGAGGGGTACCAAGAGACCCAGTACTTC. Protein product: CASSGGEGYQETQYF.

The V and J genes are TRBV7-3 and TRBJ1-5; D unresolved. CDR1 is SGHTA, CDR2 FQGTGA, per germline. Trimming took 5 bases from V and 2 from J, leaving 7 bases between them. CDR3 length: 13 amino acids. The CDR3 DNA reads as TGTGCCAGCAGCCCCCGGGGCAATCAGCCCCAGCATTTT. As protein: CASSPRGNQPQHF.

J is TRBJ2-7 and V is TRBV5-1; D gene uncertain. The germline CDR1 and CDR2 sequences are SGHRS and YFSETQ. Trimming removed 5 bases at V and 3 bases at J, with 15 bases between. The CDR3 covers 14 residues. CDR3 loop: CASSLGRIFYEQYF. CDR3 bases: TGCGCCAGCAGTTTAGGACGGATTTTCTACGAGCAGTACTTC.

This clone is a singleton in its sample. The chain links TRBV18 to TRBJ2-2, with D perhaps TRBD1 (6 bases). This CDR3 region has 16 residues. The ends were cut back, 2 bases at V and 4 bases at J, with 14 bases in the middle. Germline CDR1 reads KGHSH; CDR2 reads LQKENI. Here the CDR3 DNA reads TGTGCCAGCTCACCAGCAGGGGCTATCCTCACCGGGGAGCTGTTTTTT. Translated: CASSPAGAILTGELFF.

The chain joins TRBV6-5 to TRBJ2-5; no firm D call. From germline, CDR1 is MNHEY and CDR2 SVGAGI. Trimming took 8 bases from V and 0 from J, leaving 10 bases between them. The CDR3 length is 13 residues. The CDR3 DNA follows: TGTGCCAGCGAGCGTTCGTACCAAGAGACCCAGTACTTC. This codes for CASERSYQETQYF.

This chain connects TRBV12-3 or TRBV12-4 to TRBJ1-5; D gene uncertain. The ends were cut back, 7 bases at V and 7 bases at J, with 14 bases in the middle. This CDR3 is built from 13 residues. Here the CDR3 reads CASTAGPRQPQHF. The CDR3, as DNA: TGTGCCAGCACCGCGGGCCCGCGACAGCCCCAGCATTTT.

The genes are TRBV7-3 and TRBJ2-7; D perhaps matches TRBD1 (6 bases). The V gene lost 5 bases and the J gene lost 1 base, with 15 bases spanning the gap. Germline loops: CDR1 SGHTA, CDR2 FQGTGA. The CDR3 is 15 residues long. This CDR3 reads CASSLGQLGSYEQYF. The CDR3 DNA is TGTGCCAGCAGCCTCGGACAGCTCGGGTCCTACGAGCAGTACTTC.

The chain is built from TRBV7-9 and TRBJ2-7; 9 nucleotides align to TRBD2. Unmatched junction bases numbered 12, after V lost 5 bases and J lost 4 bases. The CDR3 runs to 16 residues. Germline V gene data show CDR1 as SEHNR and CDR2 as FQNEAQ (reference sequence). The DNA of the CDR3 is TGTGCCAGCAGCCCCCGCGGGGCGGGAGGGCCTTACGAGCAGTACTTC. This sequence encodes CASSPRGAGGPYEQYF. The variable domain in full, completed from reference TRBV7-9 and TRBJ2-7, reads DTGVSQNPRHKITKRGQNVTFRCDPISEHNRLYWYRQTLGQGPEFLTYFQNEAQLEKSRLLSDRFSAERPKGSFSTLEIQRTEQGDSAMYLCASSPRGAGGPYEQYFGPGTRLTVT.

This chain connects TRBV9 to TRBJ1-3; D is perhaps TRBD1 (5 bases). The CDR3 sequence is 15 residues long. The germline V gene encodes CDR1 SGDLS and CDR2 YYNGEE. Trimming removed 0 bases at V and 2 bases at J, with 9 bases between. CDR3 residues: CASSVAGDPGNTIYF. CDR3 nucleotide sequence: TGTGCCAGCAGCGTAGCGGGGGATCCTGGAAACACCATATATTTT.

The sample holds a few counts of this clone. The chain joins TRBV28 to TRBJ1-1, with 9 positions matching TRBD1. Germline assignment: CDR1 MDHEN and CDR2 SYDVKM. The CDR3 covers 12 residues. With V trimmed by 6 bases and J by 5 bases, 1 base remained unmatched. This chain's CDR3 is CASRTGGTEAFF. In nucleotides, the CDR3 is TGTGCCAGCAGGACAGGGGGAACTGAAGCTTTCTTT.

V usage is TRBV19 and J usage is TRBJ1-1, with 7 bases aligning to TRBD1. There are 14 residues in the CDR3. Germline-derived CDR1 and CDR2 are LNHDA and SQIVND (reference sequence). V was pared by 6 bases and J by 1 base, with 5 bases of the junction left unmatched. This CDR3 is CASRINRGNTEAFF. CDR3 nucleotide sequence: TGTGCCAGTAGGATCAACAGGGGGAACACTGAAGCTTTCTTT.

This sequence joins TRBV18 and TRBJ1-5, with 8 nucleotides matching TRBD1. This CDR3 has 15 residues. V trimming: 1 base; J trimming: 7 bases; junction bases outside the gene matches: 6. Germline CDR1 is KGHSH and CDR2 is LQKENI. CDR3 protein: CASSPRQGMGQPQHF. DNA of the CDR3: TGTGCCAGCTCACCACGACAGGGGATGGGCCAGCCCCAGCATTTT.

The gene calls are TRBV9 and TRBJ2-7; 7 positions match TRBD1. Germline CDR1 is SGDLS and CDR2 is YYNGEE. V shed 5 bases and J 3 bases; nucleotides not matched to a gene: 11. The CDR3 is 15 amino acids. CDR3 DNA sequence: TGTGCCAGCAGTAGAACAGGGGTCAGCCACTACGAGCAGTACTTC. Translating gives CASSRTGVSHYEQYF.

This clone appeared a single time. This chain links TRBV3-1 (or the pseudogene TRBV3-2) with TRBJ2-7; 7 nucleotides align to TRBD1. CDR1 and CDR2 (germline): LGHDT, YNNKEL (reference sequence). V was pared by 6 bases and J by 5 bases, with 7 bases of the junction left unmatched. The CDR3 consists of 13 residues. As DNA, the CDR3 is TGTGCCAGCAGATCCCTAGGGGGCCACGAGCAGTACTTC. The encoded protein is CASRSLGGHEQYF.

This rearrangement joins TRBV7-3 to TRBJ2-1, with TRBD2 identical over 11 bases. Per the germline V gene, CDR1 is SGHTA and CDR2 is FQGTGA. This CDR3 is built from 15 residues. V was clipped by 5 bases and J by 10 bases; unmatched bases: 10. The CDR3 nucleotides are TGTGCCAGCAGCCTGGGGACTAGCGGTATTTCGGAGCAGTTCTTC. It encodes CASSLGTSGISEQFF.